Listed below are T cell receptor beta chains from one sample, sequenced in a study of T cell responses to AZD1222 COVID-19 vaccine. Clones were read by immunoSEQ multiplex PCR, and TCRdb kept only the in-frame ones, dropping some. In the table there are about 130,000 clones, more than 85% of which are singletons. The sample consisted of peripheral blood, taken 28 days after the second AZD1222 dose. Every receptor here comes from an adult who received the AZD1222 COVID-19 vaccine. CDR3s include the opening cysteine and the closing phenylalanine or tryptophan. A D gene is named only where the DNA matches it firmly. Clone size is shown for a subset of rows, as once, few, many or a class of expanded clone.

len | j_gene | v_gene | abundance | d_gene | CDR3nt | CDR3aa
14 | TRBJ1-2 | TRBV5-1 | . | . | TGCGCCAGCAGCTTGACCGGGGAAGCCTATGGCTACACCTTC | CASSLTGEAYGYTF
14 | TRBJ1-5 | TRBV29-1 | . | TRBD1 | TGCAGCGTTGAAGGGGGGACAGGAGGACAGCCCCAGCATTTT | CSVEGGTGGQPQHF
15 | TRBJ1-2 | TRBV18 | . | . | TGTGCCAGCTCACCGGGGGGTGCGGACGTCTATGGCTACACCTTC | CASSPGGADVYGYTF
12 | TRBJ2-5 | TRBV6-5 | . | . | TGTGCCAGCAGCACCCGTGGGGAGACCCAGTACTTC | CASSTRGETQYF
17 | TRBJ2-3 | TRBV4-1 | . | . | TGCGCCAGCAGCCAAGACCCTAGCGCCACTAGCACAGATACGCAGTATTTT | CASSQDPSATSTDTQYF
12 | TRBJ1-1 | TRBV20-1 | once | . | TGCAGTGCTAGTCGGGGGCCCCAGGAAGCTTTCTTT | CSASRGPQEAFF
13 | TRBJ1-2 | TRBV5-6 | . | TRBD1 | TGTGCCAGCAGCCTAGGACAGGGCGATGGCTACACCTTC | CASSLGQGDGYTF
14 | TRBJ1-1 | TRBV9 | . | . | TGTGCCAGCAGCGTAGCTCCCCTTCGGTCCGCAGCTTTCTTT | CASSVAPLRSAAFF
14 | TRBJ2-1 | TRBV6-5 | . | . | TGTGCCAGCAGTTATTTTAGCTCCTACAATGAGCAGTTCTTC | CASSYFSSYNEQFF
12 | TRBJ1-3 | TRBV5-6 | . | . | TGTGCCAGCAGCTTAGGGCTGGACACCATATATTTT | CASSLGLDTIYF
14 | TRBJ1-2 | TRBV7-2 | . | TRBD1 | TGTGCCAGCAGCTTGGGACAGCAGAGCTATGGCTACACCTTC | CASSLGQQSYGYTF
14 | TRBJ2-3 | TRBV5-1 | . | . | TGCGCCAGCAGCCCCGGTGAGAGCACAGATACGCAGTATTTT | CASSPGESTDTQYF
12 | TRBJ2-2 | TRBV12-3/TRBV12-4 | . | . | TGTGCCAGCAGTACGGGCCTCGGGGAGCTGTTTTTT | CASSTGLGELFF
15 | TRBJ1-6 | TRBV2 | . | . | TGTGCCAGCAGTGAGCAGGGAAGCTATAATTCACCCCTCCACTTT | CASSEQGSYNSPLHF
15 | TRBJ1-1 | TRBV4-2 | . | . | TGTGCCAGCAGCCAAGAAAGGGGGTATAACACTGAAGCTTTCTTT | CASSQERGYNTEAFF
15 | TRBJ1-1 | TRBV15 | . | . | TGTGCCACCAGCAGAGGGGGCAGGGGAGGAACTGAAGCTTTCTTT | CATSRGGRGGTEAFF
14 | TRBJ2-7 | TRBV6-2/TRBV6-3 | . | . | TGTGCCAGCAGTTCCGGGACGGTAGCCTACGAGCAGTACTTC | CASSSGTVAYEQYF
15 | TRBJ2-3 | TRBV15 | once | TRBD2 | TGTGCCACCAGCAGAGATGCGGGAGAAGCAGATACGCAGTATTTT | CATSRDAGEADTQYF
14 | TRBJ1-3 | TRBV9 | . | . | TGTGCCAGCAGCGTATTGAGCTCTGGAAACACCATATATTTT | CASSVLSSGNTIYF
15 | TRBJ2-1 | TRBV11-2 | . | . | TGTGCCAGCAGCTCACTCCCAAATGGACTTGATGAGCAGTTCTTC | CASSSLPNGLDEQFF
13 | TRBJ2-7 | TRBV27 | . | . | TGTGCCAGCAGCTTGGGGCCTACCTACGAGCAGTACTTC | CASSLGPTYEQYF
15 | TRBJ1-2 | TRBV6-2/TRBV6-3 | . | TRBD1 | TGTGCCAGCAGTTATGCAGAGACAGGGGAGAATGGCTACACCTTC | CASSYAETGENGYTF
13 | TRBJ2-5 | TRBV2 | . | . | TGTGCCAGCAGTGCAATGGGACAAGAGACCCAGTACTTC | CASSAMGQETQYF
15 | TRBJ2-1 | TRBV6-5 | . | TRBD2 | TGTGCCAGCAGTTCCGGGACTAGCGGGAGGGATGAGCAGTTCTTC | CASSSGTSGRDEQFF
16 | TRBJ1-3 | TRBV6-1 | . | TRBD1 | TGTGCCAGCAGTGAATTCCCGACAGGGCCTGGAAACACCATATATTTT | CASSEFPTGPGNTIYF
14 | TRBJ2-3 | TRBV5-4 | . | . | TGTGCCAGCAGGATCAAACCAAACACAGATACGCAGTATTTT | CASRIKPNTDTQYF
15 | TRBJ1-2 | TRBV7-2 | . | . | TGTGCCAGCAGCTTAGGGGCAGGGAATAACTATGGCTACACCTTC | CASSLGAGNNYGYTF
12 | TRBJ2-1 | TRBV29-1 | . | . | TGCAGCGTTTCCCAGCGGGACAATGAGCAGTTCTTC | CSVSQRDNEQFF
15 | TRBJ2-7 | TRBV3-1/TRBV3-2 | . | TRBD2 | TGTGCCAGCAGCCAAGGGGCTAGCGGGGGTTACGAGCAGTACTTC | CASSQGASGGYEQYF
13 | TRBJ1-4 | TRBV18 | few | . | TGTGCCAGCTCTACGGGGCTAAATGAAAAACTGTTTTTT | CASSTGLNEKLFF
15 | TRBJ2-1 | TRBV7-2 | . | . | TGTGCCAGCAGCTTAGAGCGTGGGAGGTACAATGAGCAGTTCTTC | CASSLERGRYNEQFF
16 | TRBJ1-6 | TRBV5-4 | . | . | TGTGCCAGCAGCACTGGGCGGACAGCCCCTAATTCACCCCTCCACTTT | CASSTGRTAPNSPLHF
14 | TRBJ1-4 | TRBV7-2 | . | . | TGTGCCAGCAGCCCCAGTACAACTAATGAAAAACTGTTTTTT | CASSPSTTNEKLFF
14 | TRBJ1-1 | TRBV30 | . | . | TGTGCCTGGACAGCCGGGGGCAGTCGGACTGAAGCTTTCTTT | CAWTAGGSRTEAFF
15 | TRBJ1-5 | TRBV2 | . | . | TGTGCCAGCAGTGATTTCGGAAGTTTCTCTCAGCCCCAGCATTTT | CASSDFGSFSQPQHF
19 | TRBJ2-3 | TRBV9 | . | TRBD2 | TGTGCCAGCAGCGTAGGTCTAGCGGGAGGATTTACTAGCACAGATACGCAGTATTTT | CASSVGLAGGFTSTDTQYF
13 | TRBJ1-2 | TRBV5-1 | . | . | TGCGCCAGCAGCTTGGGGGGACACTATGGCTACACCTTC | CASSLGGHYGYTF
16 | TRBJ1-6 | TRBV19 | . | . | TGTGCCAGTAGTATAGGCGGATCACACTATAATTCACCCCTCCACTTT | CASSIGGSHYNSPLHF
14 | TRBJ1-5 | TRBV21-1 | . | . | TGTGCCAGGAAGGGGGACAGGGGCAATCAGCCCCAGCATTTT | CARKGDRGNQPQHF
14 | TRBJ2-3 | TRBV27 | . | . | TGTGCCAGCAGTTTGGCGGGCCCTGAGGATACGCAGTATTTT | CASSLAGPEDTQYF
16 | TRBJ1-2 | TRBV9 | . | . | TGTGCCAGCAGCGTAGCTGGGTCACCGAACTTCGATGGCTACACCTTC | CASSVAGSPNFDGYTF
16 | TRBJ1-2 | TRBV10-3 | . | . | TGTGCCATCAGTTCCAGGGGTCAGGCAGGGGATTATGGCTACACCTTC | CAISSRGQAGDYGYTF